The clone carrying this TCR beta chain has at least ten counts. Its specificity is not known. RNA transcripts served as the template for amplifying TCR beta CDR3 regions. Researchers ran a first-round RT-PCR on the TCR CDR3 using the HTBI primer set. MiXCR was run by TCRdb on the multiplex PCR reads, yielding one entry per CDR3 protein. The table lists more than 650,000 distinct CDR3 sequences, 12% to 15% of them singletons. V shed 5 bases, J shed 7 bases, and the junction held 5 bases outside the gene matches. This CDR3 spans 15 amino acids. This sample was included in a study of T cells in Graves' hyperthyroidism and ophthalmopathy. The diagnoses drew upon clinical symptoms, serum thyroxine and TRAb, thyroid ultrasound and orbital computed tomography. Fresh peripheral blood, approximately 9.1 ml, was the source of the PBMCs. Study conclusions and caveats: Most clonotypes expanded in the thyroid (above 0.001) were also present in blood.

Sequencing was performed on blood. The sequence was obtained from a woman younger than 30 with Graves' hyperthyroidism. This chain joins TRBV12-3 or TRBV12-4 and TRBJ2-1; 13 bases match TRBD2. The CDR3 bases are TGTGCCAGCAGTCCCCGGACTAGCGGGAGTAATGAGCAGTTCTTC. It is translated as CASSPRTSGSNEQFF.